The 8 T cell receptor beta chains below all came from one sample that was sequenced in a study of cytomegalovirus exposure and HLA in healthy donors. PCR amplification relied on 60 Vbeta primers (plus 13 Jbeta primers). Repertoires were generated with immunoSEQ multiplex PCR, while TCRdb's copy carries only in-frame clones and drops some. The data show 110,000 to 150,000 clones, 60% to 85% seen once. The sample was PBMCs. Receptors were obtained from a man aged 25 to 45 in good health and CMV-seronegative.

The chain has TRBV5-1 and TRBJ2-3; 8 bases match TRBD1. In germline, CDR1 is SGHRS, CDR2 YFSETQ. This CDR3 is built from 15 residues. The trim removed 0 bases at V and 2 bases at J, leaving 2 bases unmatched. In DNA, the CDR3 is TGCGCCAGCAGCTTGGGGACAGGGCTCACAGATACGCAGTATTTT. Translation: CASSLGTGLTDTQYF.

This clone came up once. The rearrangement joins TRBV29-1 to TRBJ2-1, with TRBD1 matching over 7 bases. After removal of 6 bases from V and 7 bases from J, the junction contained 9 bases not matched to a gene. CDR1 and CDR2 from the germline V gene are SQVTM and ANQGSEA. This CDR3 is built from 13 residues. The CDR3 protein is CSVAESTGNEQFF. CDR3 nucleotides: TGCAGCGTGGCGGAATCGACAGGGAATGAGCAGTTCTTC.

The J gene is TRBJ2-3, the V gene TRBV7-8; 10 nucleotides agree with TRBD1. This CDR3 spans 14 amino acids. Trimming removed 7 bases from V and 4 bases from J; junction bases left unmatched: 5. Germline CDR1 SGHVS, CDR2 FQNEAQ. The CDR3 DNA reads as TGTGCCAGCAAGACAGGGGGCAGGGCAGATACGCAGTATTTT. Amino acid sequence: CASKTGGRADTQYF. Full variable domain (rest looked up from reference TRBV7-8 and TRBJ2-3): GAGVSQSPRYKVAKRGQDVALRCDPISGHVSLFWYQQALGQGPEFLTYFQNEAQLDKSGLPSDRFFAERPEGSVSTLKIQRTQQEDSAVYLCASKTGGRADTQYFGPGTRLTVL.

The V call is TRBV18, the J call TRBJ1-2; no clear D. Germline V gene data show CDR1 as KGHSH and CDR2 as LQKENI. V lost 5 bases and J 5 bases, leaving 6 bases between the germline ends. The CDR3 has 11 amino acids. CDR3 DNA sequence: TGTGCCAGCTCAACCGGGTATGGCTACACCTTC. As protein: CASSTGYGYTF.

The V gene is TRBV6-5, the J gene TRBJ1-1, with TRBD1 matching 10 bases. The CDR3 is 14 residues long. With 5 bases clipped from V and 5 bases from J, the junction kept 5 bases outside the gene matches. Germline V gene lookup returns CDR1 MNHEY and CDR2 SVGAGI. As DNA, the CDR3 is TGTGCCAGCAGTAAACGGGACAGGGGTACTGAAGCTTTCTTT. This codes for CASSKRDRGTEAFF.

The chain has TRBV4-2 and TRBJ2-1; D not certain. CDR1 is LGHNA and CDR2 is YNFKEQ in the germline V gene. The CDR3 extends over 15 amino acids. Trimming left V 1 base short and J 10 bases short, with 17 bases between. This chain's CDR3 is CASSQVIQRGREQFF. The CDR3 DNA is TGTGCCAGCAGCCAAGTGATCCAGCGAGGAAGGGAGCAGTTCTTC.

The gene calls are TRBV5-5 and TRBJ2-7, with 12 bases identical to TRBD1. Trimming cost V 4 bases and J 7 bases; bases outside gene matches: 6. Germline assignment: CDR1 SGHKS and CDR2 YYEKEE (reference sequence). CDR3 length equals 14 residues. The CDR3 loop is CASSGDRGLSEQYF. The DNA for the CDR3 is TGTGCCAGCAGCGGGGACAGGGGGCTCAGTGAGCAGTACTTC. Full variable domain (outside the CDR3, taken from reference TRBV5-5 and TRBJ2-7): DAGVTQSPTHLIKTRGQQVTLRCSPISGHKSVSWYQQVLGQGPQFIFQYYEKEERGRGNFPDRFSARQFPNYSSELNVNALLLGDSALYLCASSGDRGLSEQYFGPGTRLTVT.

This clone was recorded once. The gene calls are TRBV11-2 and TRBJ1-2; D unresolved. Trimming took 1 base from V and 8 from J, leaving 11 bases between them. The V gene's germline CDR1 is SGHAT and CDR2 FQNNGV. This CDR3 region has 13 residues. CDR3 DNA sequence: TGTGCCAGCAGCTTAGTGTCGGGGTTGGGCTACACCTTC. Its translation: CASSLVSGLGYTF. The full variable domain, rest sourced from reference TRBV11-2 and TRBJ1-2, is EAGVAQSPRYKIIEKRQSVAFWCNPISGHATLYWYQQILGQGPKLLIQFQNNGVVDDSQLPKDRFSAERLKGVDSTLKIQPAKLEDSAVYLCASSLVSGLGYTFGSGTRLTVV.